In this sample, the clone carrying this T cell receptor (beta chain) turned up many times. The antigen is not known. The data were obtained in a study of Graves' ophthalmopathy and Graves' hyperthyroidism. Aged 18 to 65, hyperthyroidism patients had been newly diagnosed, with under 2 months' duration. Uncontrolled infections, pregnancy, lactation or other autoimmune diseases led to patient exclusion. Study-wide points: Appearing in blood as well were most expanded thyroid clonotypes above 0.001 frequency.

The authors amplified TCR beta CDR3 regions from RNA transcripts. Scientists carried out first-round RT-PCR using HTBI primers and then a second-round multiplex PCR. One entry per CDR3 protein results from TCRdb running MiXCR on the multiplex PCR reads. The sample contains roughly 410,000 distinct CDR3 sequences, 15% of which appear only once. This TCR was recovered from a woman aged 18 to 35 with stable Graves' hyperthyroidism. The sample was peripheral blood.

This CDR3 is CASSPLQGMDGYTF. CDR3 bases: TGCGCCAGCAGCCCGTTACAGGGGATGGATGGCTACACCTTC. V and J are TRBV5-1 and TRBJ1-2; 7 bases align to TRBD1. The germline gives CDR1 SGHRS, CDR2 YFSETQ. V dropped 4 bases and J dropped 6; count of bases not matched to a gene: 9. The CDR3 consists of 14 residues.